This TCR beta chain was retrieved from a study of molecular identifiers for immune sequencing clone quantification. In its sample, this clonotype was seen many times. Its antigen is not known. Study results and caveats: Because of identical TCR molecules sharing a barcode, sizes of highly expanded clones could be underestimated.

Preparation methods for the bulk TCR libraries were those previously described, with listed TCR primers. TCRdb redid the calling of the PCR reads with MiXCR, one entry per CDR3 protein. The sample yields over 550,000 distinct CDR3 sequences, 25% seen once. The germline V gene has CDR1 ENHRY and CDR2 SYGVKD. V was cut by 2 bases and J by 0 bases, with 11 bases left in between. This CDR3 region has 15 residues. Naive CD8 library inputs spanned about 17,000 to 1,100,000 sorted cells and 10%, 30% or 50% RNA. The chain links TRBV10-3 to TRBJ2-7; the D is unclear. Sequenced sample: naive CD8+ T cells from blood, with Jurkat cell RNA spiked in. Subset: FACS-sorted CD8+CD4-CCR7+CD45RA+ naive T cells. This clonotype was sampled from a human donor in good health. Some libraries in this study had Jurkat cell RNA spiked in. The CDR3 DNA reads TGTGCCATCAGTGAGGGCCCCGCGTCCTCCTACGAGCAGTACTTC. Translating it yields CAISEGPASSYEQYF.